The T cell receptor beta chain described here comes from a study of cytomegalovirus exposure and HLA in healthy donors. Study-level information: The roughly 120 validation repertoires, a later analysis reported, used the same platform as the 650 to 800 repertoires from the first cohort. Study-wide results and caveats: Diagnosis of cytomegalovirus status made by the classifier reportedly showed high specificity and sensitivity. In the approximately 120 validation repertoires, a later analysis found that first-cohort TCR clusters tended to co-occur. Rarity held for most TCR sequences, but there were some public TCRs that occurred in many donors.

About this clone itself: Its antigen is unknown.

Sequenced by immunoSEQ multiplex PCR; TCRdb stores in-frame clones only, minus some. The table has over 110,000 clones, around nine tenths seen once. Sequenced input: PBMCs. The sequence was obtained from a man aged 18 to 30 in good health and CMV-seropositive.

Here the CDR3 reads CSVEGTRTGYGYTF. The CDR3 DNA follows: TGCAGCGTTGAGGGGACTCGGACAGGGTATGGCTACACCTTC. The chain carries TRBV29-1 and TRBJ1-2; the match to TRBD1 covers 8 bases. The CDR3 covers 14 residues. V lost 3 bases, J lost 5 bases, and 8 bases stayed unmatched. CDR1 is SQVTM and CDR2 is ANQGSEA in the germline V gene.